The 22 T cell receptor beta chains presented below share a single source sample, sequenced in a study of persistence of HIV-infected CD4 T cells. This was the immunoSEQ version 4 assay in survey mode. Produced via immunoSEQ multiplex PCR; TCRdb's table is partial and in-frame only. The sample contains about 9,200 clones, 82% of which appear only once. Cells were stimulated with overlapping HIV-1 Gag 15-mer peptides. CD4+ T cells upregulating both CD40 ligand and CD69 were sorted as responding cells. Their specific antigens are unknown. Source: CD4+ T cells sorted from PBMCs after 18-hour stimulation, taken from a patient who received antiretroviral therapy. These receptors were obtained from an adult woman with HIV who was CMV-seropositive.

This chain uses TRBV7-9 with TRBJ1-4; the match to TRBD1 covers 9 bases. The J segment lost 7 bases and the V segment lost 5 bases, leaving 8 bases of the junction unmatched. The length of the CDR3 is 15 residues. The germline gives CDR1 SEHNR, CDR2 FQNEAQ (reference sequence). The CDR3 loop reads CASSSLGQGSEKLFF. The CDR3 DNA reads TGTGCCAGCAGCAGCTTAGGACAGGGGTCTGAAAAACTGTTTTTT.

The rearrangement uses TRBV18 and TRBJ2-7; D uncertain. The CDR3 sequence is 14 residues long. V shed 3 bases and J shed 2 bases, with 11 bases lying between them. In germline, CDR1 is KGHSH, CDR2 LQKENI. CDR3 in amino acids: CASSPPRAPYEQYF. CDR3 nucleotides: TGTGCCAGCTCACCCCCCCGGGCCCCCTACGAGCAGTACTTC.

This clone was counted only a few times. J is TRBJ2-5 and V is TRBV28; 7 nucleotides match TRBD2. Germline assignment: CDR1 MDHEN and CDR2 SYDVKM. CDR3 length: 12 residues. The J segment lost 6 bases and the V segment lost 6 bases, leaving 4 bases of the junction unmatched. The CDR3 region is CASSLGGKTQYF. CDR3 nucleotide sequence: TGTGCCAGCAGCCTCGGGGGGAAGACCCAGTACTTC.

The chain employs TRBV2 and TRBJ1-4, with D maybe TRBD1 (5 bases). Trimming removed 5 bases at V and 8 bases at J, with 12 bases between. CDR3 length: 13 residues. Germline CDR1 is SNHLY and CDR2 is FYNNEI. In nucleotides, the CDR3 is TGTGCCAGCAGTTTGACAGTTGGGGAAAAACTGTTTTTT. Encoded protein: CASSLTVGEKLFF.

This chain links TRBV19 with TRBJ1-5; TRBD1 aligns across 10 bases. CDR1 is LNHDA and CDR2 is SQIVND in the germline V gene (reference sequence). V trimming: 10 bases; J trimming: 0 bases; junction bases outside the gene matches: 15. The CDR3 runs to 18 residues. The CDR3 is CATDRGRYGLNSNQPQHF. The DNA for the CDR3 is TGTGCCACCGACAGGGGGCGATATGGGTTGAATAGCAATCAGCCCCAGCATTTT.

The CDR3 protein is CASSSPTGDFSGNTIYF. CDR3 in DNA: TGCGCCAGCAGCTCACCGACAGGGGATTTCTCTGGAAACACCATATATTTT. J is TRBJ1-3 and V is TRBV5-1, with 8 nucleotides matching TRBD1. The germline V gene encodes CDR1 SGHRS and CDR2 YFSETQ. The CDR3 spans 17 residues. The V segment lost 3 bases and the J segment 0 bases; nucleotides outside the gene matches: 8.

The CDR3 region is CASSLSGKSNNEQFF. In nucleotides, the CDR3 is TGTGCCAGCAGCCTTAGCGGGAAGAGTAACAATGAGCAGTTCTTC. V and J are TRBV7-9 and TRBJ2-1; 8 bases fit TRBD2. V was clipped by 5 bases and J by 5 bases; unmatched bases: 8. Germline V gives CDR1 SEHNR, CDR2 FQNEAQ (reference sequence). The CDR3 spans 15 residues.

The rearrangement links TRBV2 to TRBJ1-2; D not resolved. Trimming removed 3 bases from V and 2 bases from J, with 16 bases in between. The CDR3 is made up of 16 amino acids. Germline lookup yields CDR1 SNHLY and CDR2 FYNNEI. In DNA form, the CDR3 reads TGTGCCAGCAGTGAGTCAGGCAGGCTTGCAAACTATGGCTACACCTTC. Translating gives CASSESGRLANYGYTF.

V is TRBV3-1 (or the pseudogene TRBV3-2) and J is TRBJ1-3; D gene uncertain. The V end lost 2 bases, the J end lost 0 bases, and 8 bases lay between the germline ends. This CDR3 contains 15 residues. Germline V lookup: CDR1 LGHDT, CDR2 YNNKEL (reference sequence). The CDR3 sequence: CASSQQLLSGNTIYF. The CDR3 DNA reads TGTGCCAGCAGCCAACAGCTACTCTCTGGAAACACCATATATTTT.

Regarding this clone: A read error may account for a junction end that differs from germline. V and J are TRBV6-6 and TRBJ2-4, with D perhaps TRBD2 (5 bases). The CDR3 sequence is 11 residues long. Germline V gene lookup returns CDR1 MNHNY and CDR2 SVGAGI (reference sequence). The CDR3 protein is CASSYEGRPSF. DNA for the CDR3: TGTGCCAGCAGTTACGAGGGCCGCCCGAGCTTC.

The chain links TRBV6-4 to TRBJ1-2, with a possible D match to TRBD1 (6 bases). CDR3 length: 15 amino acids. V was shortened by 3 bases and J by 4 bases, with 15 bases between the two germline ends. Germline V CDR1 and CDR2: MRHNA, SNTAGT. The CDR3 DNA reads as TGTGCCAGCAGTGATGTGCCTGGAGGGGGCTATGGCTACACCTTC. Translation gives CASSDVPGGGYGYTF.

The V and J genes are TRBV5-1 and TRBJ2-7; D may be TRBD1 or TRBD2 (5 bases each). Per germline, CDR1 SGHRS and CDR2 YFSETQ. CDR3 length: 17 amino acids. V was trimmed by 4 bases and J by 7 bases, leaving 27 bases between them. CDR3 coding DNA: TGCGCCAGCAGCCCGGCTCCCGACAGACACCTAACGGGGGAGCAGTACTTC. Protein product: CASSPAPDRHLTGEQYF. The full variable domain, in which reference TRBV5-1 and TRBJ2-7 provide the parts outside the CDR3, is KAGVTQTPRYLIKTRGQQVTLSCSPISGHRSVSWYQQTPGQGLQFLFEYFSETQRNKGNFPGRFSGRQFSNSRSEMNVSTLELGDSALYLCASSPAPDRHLTGEQYFGPGTRLTVT.

The chain couples TRBV7-9 to TRBJ2-7; no clear D gene. The CDR3 consists of 14 residues. Between the trimmed V and J ends, which lost 6 bases and 1 base, there was a span of 13 bases. Germline-derived CDR1 and CDR2 are SEHNR and FQNEAQ (reference sequence). The CDR3 region is CASSLIGHSYEQYF. For the CDR3, the DNA is TGTGCCAGCAGTCTTATAGGGCATTCCTACGAGCAGTACTTC.

This chain uses TRBV27 with TRBJ1-6; 8 nucleotides agree with TRBD1. This CDR3 is built from 16 residues. V was pared by 5 bases and J by 7 bases, with 10 bases of the junction left unmatched. The germline V gene has CDR1 MNHEY and CDR2 SMNVEV (reference sequence). For the CDR3, the DNA is TGTGCCAGCAGTCCCACTCGGGACAGGCCCAATTCACCCCTCCACTTT. Translated, it gives CASSPTRDRPNSPLHF.

The V gene is TRBV7-9, the J gene TRBJ1-1, with no clear D. Trimming removed 2 bases from V and 1 base from J, with 8 bases in between. This CDR3 spans 14 amino acids. The V gene's germline CDR1 is SEHNR and CDR2 FQNEAQ (reference sequence). The CDR3 loop is CASSLFGENTEAFF. The CDR3 DNA is TGTGCCAGCAGCTTATTTGGGGAGAACACTGAAGCTTTCTTT.

Worth noting for this clone: The junction and the germline gene differ at one end; a read error may be behind it. J is TRBJ1-1 and V is TRBV7-8; the D gene is possibly TRBD1 (5 bases). Per germline, CDR1 SGHVS and CDR2 FQNEAQ. The CDR3 covers 13 residues. The CDR3 reads CASSPRALNRPAF. DNA of the CDR3: TGTGCCAGCAGCCCCAGGGCCCTAAACAGACCAGCTTTT.

The chain uses TRBV19 and TRBJ1-2; D call uncertain. Germline V gene sequence: CDR1 LNHDA, CDR2 SQIVND (reference sequence). V dropped 4 bases and J dropped 8 bases, with 11 bases sitting between them. The length of the CDR3 is 12 residues. This CDR3 reads CASSTYPEGYTF. The CDR3 nucleotides are TGTGCCAGTAGTACCTATCCGGAGGGCTACACCTTC.

The chain uses TRBV7-2 and TRBJ2-1; 8 positions agree with TRBD2. This CDR3 is 17 amino acids long. V lost 3 bases, J lost 8 bases, and 15 bases stayed unmatched. Germline assignment: CDR1 SGHTA and CDR2 FQGNSA. CDR3 nucleotides: TGTGCCAGCAGCTTTGCGCCTTCCGGGACTAGGGTTTATGAGCAGTTCTTC. The encoded protein is CASSFAPSGTRVYEQFF.

The V gene is TRBV7-9, the J gene TRBJ1-1; TRBD1 matches 9 bases. This CDR3 is 13 amino acids long. Germline V lookup: CDR1 SEHNR, CDR2 FQNEAQ (reference sequence). The V gene end was trimmed by 4 bases and the J gene end by 7 bases; junction bases not matched to a gene: 4. This CDR3 is CASSSRQGGEAFF. CDR3 nucleotide sequence: TGTGCCAGCAGCTCCAGACAGGGGGGTGAAGCTTTCTTT.

J is TRBJ2-4 and V is TRBV28; 9 bases map to TRBD1. After removal of 4 bases from V and 9 bases from J, the junction contained 10 bases not matched to a gene. Germline V gives CDR1 MDHEN, CDR2 SYDVKM. The CDR3 is 15 residues long. CDR3 amino acids: CASSSPNRGPSIQYF. CDR3 nucleotide sequence: TGTGCCAGCAGTTCCCCAAACAGGGGGCCAAGCATTCAGTACTTC.

This chain connects TRBV5-6 to TRBJ2-7, with D possibly being TRBD1 (5 bases). V was cut by 5 bases and J by 6 bases, with 12 bases left in between. Germline-derived CDR1 and CDR2 are SGHDT and YYEEEE. This CDR3 contains 12 residues. The CDR3 region has the DNA TGTGCCAGCAGTTGGGGTCAGGGCGAGCAGTACTTC. It yields the protein CASSWGQGEQYF.

The rearrangement joins TRBV6-1 to TRBJ1-4; D might be TRBD1 (5 bases). Trimming removed 4 bases at V and 5 bases at J, with 17 bases between. Germline-derived CDR1 and CDR2 are MNHNS and SASEGT. CDR3 size: 16 residues. For the CDR3, the DNA is TGTGCCAGCAGTGTTGCTAACTGGCAGGGAAATGAAAAACTGTTTTTT. This encodes CASSVANWQGNEKLFF.